This T cell receptor (beta chain) is from a study of cytomegalovirus exposure and HLA in healthy donors. General study points: Sequencing likely generated an artifact that appeared as a cluster of highly shared sequence variants. The study reported that TCR beta sequences accurately predicted HLA-A and HLA-B alleles in most subjects.

V was shortened by 5 bases and J by 2 bases, with 11 bases between the two germline ends. Germline V CDR1 and CDR2: WSHSY, SAAADI. The CDR3 covers 14 residues. A remark on this clone: Antigen specificity is unknown.

The study ran its PCR with 60 Vbeta and 13 Jbeta primers. Clones were read by immunoSEQ multiplex PCR, and TCRdb kept only the in-frame ones, dropping some. This sample has 110,000 to 150,000 clones, with approximately 70% found just once. The J gene is TRBJ2-3, the V gene TRBV10-2, with D uncertain. The clonotype comes from a woman in her fifties or sixties in good health and CMV-seropositive. Material for sequencing was PBMCs. Written as DNA, the CDR3 is TGCGCCAGCAGTAAGACTGGCTTCACAGATACGCAGTATTTT. This sequence encodes CASSKTGFTDTQYF.